The entry that follows covers one T cell receptor beta chain sequence. Its specificity is unknown. Only in-frame clones appear in the TCRdb table, and some are missing; sequencing was by immunoSEQ multiplex PCR. Here the sample spans about 100,000 clones, about 92% being singletons. These data are taken from a study of T cell responses to AZD1222 COVID-19 vaccine. Findings and caveats of the study: It was only after the peak T cell response that any repertoires were sampled. Baseline seropositivity occurred in only six AZD1222 recipients. Rises in breadth and depth of Spike-specific TCRs came after two AZD1222 doses. Dominant at 160-218 and 743-854, vaccine-associated CD4 TCRs also spanned spike.

This CDR3 contains 16 residues. V lost 1 base and J lost 8, with 15 bases in between. Looked up from germline, CDR1 is LGHNA and CDR2 is YSLEER. This TCR derives from an adult in good health. The sequenced sample was peripheral blood, obtained on day 0 of MenACWY control vaccination. This chain uses TRBV4-3 with TRBJ1-6; unclear D gene. This CDR3 is CASSQAGPPRDSPLHF. DNA for the CDR3: TGCGCCAGCAGCCAAGCAGGCCCACCAAGGGATTCACCCCTCCACTTT.